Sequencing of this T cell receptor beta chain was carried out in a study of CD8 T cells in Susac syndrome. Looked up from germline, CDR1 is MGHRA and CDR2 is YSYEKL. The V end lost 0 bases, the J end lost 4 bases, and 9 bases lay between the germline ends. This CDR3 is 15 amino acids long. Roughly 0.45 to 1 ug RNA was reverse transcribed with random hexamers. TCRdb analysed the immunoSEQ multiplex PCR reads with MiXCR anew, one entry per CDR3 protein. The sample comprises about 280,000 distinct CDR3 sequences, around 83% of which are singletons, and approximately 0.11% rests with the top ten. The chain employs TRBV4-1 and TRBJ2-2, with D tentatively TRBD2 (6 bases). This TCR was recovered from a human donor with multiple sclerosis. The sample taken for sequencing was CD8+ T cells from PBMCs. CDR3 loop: CASSQDGGSTGELFF. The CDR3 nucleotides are TGCGCCAGCAGCCAAGATGGGGGGAGCACCGGGGAGCTGTTTTTT.